Each of the 7 T cell receptor beta chains below was sequenced from the same sample in a study of blood T cell repertoires in COVID-19. Clones were sequenced by immunoSEQ multiplex PCR, and TCRdb holds only the in-frame ones, with some missing. This table has 80,000 or so clones, roughly 90% appearing once. The sample consisted of peripheral blood. The receptor set was obtained from a man between 50 and 59 years old with acute or convalescent COVID-19.

The genes are TRBV4-1 and TRBJ2-3; D remains unclear. From germline, CDR1 is MGHRA and CDR2 YSYEKL. The V and J ends lost 1 base and 4 bases respectively, with 12 bases between them. This CDR3 comprises 15 residues. The CDR3 DNA follows: TGCGCCAGCAGCCAAGTAGGTCTAGTGGCAGATACGCAGTATTTT. Translation gives CASSQVGLVADTQYF.

The chain combines TRBV28 with TRBJ2-5; 8 positions match TRBD2. The CDR3 totals 16 residues. Germline V gene sequence: CDR1 MDHEN, CDR2 SYDVKM. Losses at the gene ends were 5 bases for V and 1 base for J; bases not matched to a gene: 9. For the CDR3, the DNA is TGTGCCAGCAGTATCCGGGGTAGCGGGATCCAAGAGACCCAGTACTTC. As protein: CASSIRGSGIQETQYF.

V usage is TRBV6-5 and J usage is TRBJ2-2; D remains ambiguous. The CDR3 has 13 amino acids. Germline V lookup: CDR1 MNHEY, CDR2 SVGAGI. V dropped 5 bases and J dropped 4 bases, with 8 bases sitting between them. CDR3 region: CASSPGVTGELFF. CDR3 nucleotides: TGTGCCAGCAGTCCAGGTGTCACCGGGGAGCTGTTTTTT.

This chain links TRBV19 with TRBJ1-2, with 7 bases identical to TRBD1. Germline CDR1 and CDR2: LNHDA and SQIVND (reference sequence). The V gene end was trimmed by 5 bases and the J gene end by 6 bases; junction bases not matched to a gene: 9. The CDR3 spans 14 residues. The CDR3 bases are TGTGCCAGTAGTGAGGGGACAGAACTTAATGGCTACACCTTC. It encodes CASSEGTELNGYTF.

This chain links TRBV5-1 with TRBJ1-1; unclear D gene. Trimming pared 0 bases from V and 1 base from J, leaving 10 bases between. Germline V gene lookup returns CDR1 SGHRS and CDR2 YFSETQ. The CDR3 runs 15 residues. The CDR3 reads CASSLDRGGNTEAFF. CDR3 sequence (DNA): TGCGCCAGCAGCTTGGACCGGGGAGGGAACACTGAAGCTTTCTTT.

The chain recombines TRBV7-2 with TRBJ2-7, with TRBD2 matching 10 bases. The CDR3 covers 15 residues. The germline V gene encodes CDR1 SGHTA and CDR2 FQGNSA. The ends lost 3 bases at V and 0 bases at J; junction bases unmatched: 2. The CDR3 DNA sequence: TGTGCCAGCAGCTTTGCTAGCGGGAGCTCCTACGAGCAGTACTTC. Its protein is CASSFASGSSYEQYF.

This clone occurred once. This chain uses TRBV27 with TRBJ2-7; D perhaps matches TRBD1 (6 bases). CDR3 length: 19 residues. Trimming removed 4 bases at V and 1 base at J, with 26 bases between. Germline V gene data show CDR1 as MNHEY and CDR2 as SMNVEV (reference sequence). Here the CDR3 reads CASSSPRDTLPRASYEQYV. In DNA form, the CDR3 reads TGTGCCAGCAGTTCTCCCCGGGACACCCTCCCCCGGGCATCCTACGAGCAGTACGTC.